This TCR beta chain was captured in a study of regulatory T cells in long-lasting Graves disease. Study details: Those Graves' patients who were newly diagnosed had been on antithyroid drugs under 3 months.

Documented time point: newly diagnosed GD, antithyroid drugs for less than 3 months. The TCR library was made from RNA extracted from PBMCs. In building TCR beta libraries, iRepertoire HTBI primers were used together with Arm-PCR of CDR3 regions. TCRdb passed the multiplex PCR reads through MiXCR, listing each CDR3 protein once. The sample lists 510,000 or so distinct CDR3 sequences; around 12% were seen once. This clonotype appeared many times. In addition, the sample was reused for a study of T cells in Graves' hyperthyroidism and ophthalmopathy. That report adds: A first-round RT-PCR of the TCR CDR3 used the HTBI primer set. The model's output predicted ophthalmopathy at a median of roughly 6.9 months prior to onset.

The sample consisted of peripheral blood mononuclear cells (PBMCs), taken at new diagnosis, from a patient treated with antithyroid drugs. The TCR comes from a woman in her 30s with Graves disease.

In DNA form, the CDR3 reads TGTGCTAGTGGTTTGGTAATCGGGACACGCATCTATGGCTACACCTTC. Amino acid sequence: CASGLVIGTRIYGYTF. The chain employs TRBV12-5 and TRBJ1-2; a possible D gene is TRBD1 (6 bases). The CDR3 contains 16 residues. The ends were cut back, 0 bases at V and 4 bases at J, with 15 bases in the middle. Germline V CDR1 and CDR2: LGHNT, FRNRAP.